Described below is a single T cell receptor beta chain sequence and its context. Its specificity is unknown. Unfractionated whole blood yielded the extracted total RNA. This entry is derived from a study of human T cells and chemical hapten exposure. Study-wide results and caveats: Following DPC sensitization, TCRs present above 1 in 1000 frequency showed no change.

Unique molecular identifiers were attached to individual cDNA molecules within the library. In TCRdb, the 5' RACE reads were re-called with MiXCR into one record per CDR3 protein. The sample includes 110,000 or so distinct CDR3 sequences, 15% to 20% of them seen just once. The TCR comes from a human donor in good health.

Here the CDR3 reads CASSLGADLLPQHF. For the CDR3, the DNA is TGTGCCAGCAGTCTGGGGGCGGACCTCTTGCCCCAGCATTTT. The chain has TRBV12-3 or TRBV12-4 and TRBJ1-5, with D possibly TRBD1 on 6 matching bases. With 5 bases removed from V and 9 bases from J, the gap between germline ends came to 17 bases. This CDR3 contains 14 residues.